Listed below are T cell receptor beta chains from one sample, sequenced in a study of shared clonotypes between healthy human individuals. Using immunoSEQ multiplex PCR, the repertoire was profiled, and TCRdb retains in-frame clones only, with some absent. Here the sample spans more than 2,000,000 clones, 90% to 95% being singletons. Sequences were obtained from naive CD4+ T cells from PBMCs. The receptors derive from a man between 18 and 29 years old in good health. Some clones in this sample may be carry-over from other donors' samples. The CDR3 runs from the conserved cysteine through the conserved F or W. The D gene is left open where the match is weak.

V gene	D gene	J gene	CDR3 DNA	CDR3 protein
TRBV18	TRBD1	TRBJ2-6	TGTGCCAGCTCCCGACGCTCTAAACCGGGACAGGACTCTGGGGCCAACGTCCTGACTTTC	CASSRRSKPGQDSGANVLTF
TRBV28	.	TRBJ2-4	TGTGCCAGCAGTTTATTCCCCAAACTAGACAGGCTAGCCAAAAACATTCAGTACTTC	CASSLFPKLDRLAKNIQYF
TRBV2	.	TRBJ2-3	TGTGCCAGCAGTGAAGAAGGCTCGAACACAGATACGCAGTATTTT	CASSEEGSNTDTQYF
TRBV5-1	TRBD1	TRBJ2-3	TGCGCCAGCAGCCCTAGTGGGGACAGGATGACAGATACGCAGTATTTT	CASSPSGDRMTDTQYF
TRBV27	.	TRBJ2-1	TGTGCCAGCACTTCCTCGCAGGGCAATGAGCAGTTCTTC	CASTSSQGNEQFF
TRBV5-1	.	TRBJ2-7	TGCGCCAGCAGCTTGGGGGGATCGCGGACGGCTAGCTCCTACGAGCAGTACTTC	CASSLGGSRTASSYEQYF
TRBV18	TRBD1	TRBJ2-2	TGTGCCAGCTCACCCCGACAGGGAACGAACACCGGGGAGCTGTTTTTT	CASSPRQGTNTGELFF
TRBV9	.	TRBJ1-4	TGTGCCAGCAGCGTCACAGACCGGAATGAAAAACTGTTTTTT	CASSVTDRNEKLFF
TRBV20-1	.	TRBJ2-1	TGCAGTGCAGCTAGGTCCGATGAGCAGTTCTTC	CSAARSDEQFF
TRBV30	TRBD1	TRBJ1-2	TGTGCCTGGACCGGGGACAGGGTAAACTATGGCTACACCTTC	CAWTGDRVNYGYTF
TRBV7-9	.	TRBJ1-3	TGTGCCAGCAGCTACCACGTACAGGGCGGAAACACCATATATTTT	CASSYHVQGGNTIYF
TRBV18	TRBD2	TRBJ2-5	TGTGCCAGCTCCTCCAATAGGCTAGCGGTACAAGAGACCCAGTACTTC	CASSSNRLAVQETQYF
TRBV6-1	.	TRBJ2-5	TGTGCCAGCAGCGCCTCGGGCGGCCAAGAGACCCAGTACTTC	CASSASGGQETQYF
TRBV6-1	.	TRBJ1-5	TGTGCCAGCAGTGAGAGGGCCAATCAGCCCCAGCATTTT	CASSERANQPQHF
TRBV9	.	TRBJ2-2	TGTGCCAGCAGCCTCCTTGGGGGAGTAAGGACCGGGGAGCTGTTTTTT	CASSLLGGVRTGELFF
TRBV5-1	.	TRBJ2-1	TGCGCCAGCAGCTTGAATCCCGTGGGACTCTACAATGAGCAGTTCTTC	CASSLNPVGLYNEQFF
TRBV30	.	TRBJ1-2	TGTGCCTGGAGTCACCCGGGCCAGGTGTACTATGGCTACACCTTC	CAWSHPGQVYYGYTF
TRBV4-1	TRBD1	TRBJ2-1	TGCGCCAGCACTCCGACAGGGGTGGATGAGCAGTTCTTC	CASTPTGVDEQFF
TRBV6-1	TRBD1	TRBJ1-2	TGTGCCAGCAGTGAAGAGGGACAGGGTAGGGGCTACACCTTC	CASSEEGQGRGYTF
TRBV10-1	TRBD1	TRBJ1-2	TGCGCCAGCAGCCCGGGGACAGCGTACGGCTACACCTTC	CASSPGTAYGYTF
TRBV4-2	.	TRBJ2-3	TGTGCCAGCAGCCAAGCCCGGGATACGCAGTATTTT	CASSQARDTQYF
TRBV2	.	TRBJ1-5	TGTGCCAGCAGTGACCGTGGGTTTGGGAATCAGCCCCAGCATTTT	CASSDRGFGNQPQHF
TRBV4-1	.	TRBJ2-3	TGCGCCAGCAGCCAGACCACTAGCACAGATACGCAGTATTTT	CASSQTTSTDTQYF